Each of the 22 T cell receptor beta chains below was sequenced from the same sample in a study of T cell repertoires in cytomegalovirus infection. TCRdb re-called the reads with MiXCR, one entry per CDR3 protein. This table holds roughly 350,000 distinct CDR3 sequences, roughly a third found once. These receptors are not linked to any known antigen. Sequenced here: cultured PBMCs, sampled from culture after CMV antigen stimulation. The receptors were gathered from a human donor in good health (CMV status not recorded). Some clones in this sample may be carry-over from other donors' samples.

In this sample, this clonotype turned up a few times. The CDR3 loop is CASSLVVAGWGYTGELFF. As DNA, the CDR3 is TGTGCCAGCAGCTTAGTGGTAGCGGGTTGGGGCTACACCGGGGAGCTGTTTTTT. V usage is TRBV7-2 and J usage is TRBJ2-2; 7 bases line up with TRBD2. Germline CDR1 is SGHTA and CDR2 is FQGNSA. Trimming at V came to 1 base and at J to 3 bases, leaving 11 bases not matched to a gene. The CDR3 is made up of 18 amino acids.

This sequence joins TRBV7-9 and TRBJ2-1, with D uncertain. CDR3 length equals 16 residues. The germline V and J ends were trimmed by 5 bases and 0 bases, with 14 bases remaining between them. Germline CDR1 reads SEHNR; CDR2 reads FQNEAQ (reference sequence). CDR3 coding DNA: TGTGCCAGCAGCCAACGTCCGGATAGCTCCTACAATGAGCAGTTCTTC. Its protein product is CASSQRPDSSYNEQFF.

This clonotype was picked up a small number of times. The CDR3, as DNA: TGTGCCAGCAGTATAGGACAGGGGTATTACGAGCAGTACTTC. Encoded protein: CASSIGQGYYEQYF. J is TRBJ2-7 and V is TRBV7-2, with 9 bases that match TRBD1. CDR3 length: 14 residues. Losses at the gene ends were 6 bases for V and 4 bases for J; bases not matched to a gene: 7. The germline CDR1 and CDR2 sequences are SGHTA and FQGNSA.

In DNA, the CDR3 is TGTGCCAGTAGTACCGCCTCGAGGGGTGAGCAGTTCTTC. Encoded protein: CASSTASRGEQFF. This rearrangement joins TRBV19 to TRBJ2-1; either TRBD1 or TRBD2 may supply D (5 bases each). Looked up from germline, CDR1 is LNHDA and CDR2 is SQIVND (reference sequence). Trimming removed 4 bases from V and 9 bases from J, with 13 bases in between. The CDR3 runs to 13 residues.

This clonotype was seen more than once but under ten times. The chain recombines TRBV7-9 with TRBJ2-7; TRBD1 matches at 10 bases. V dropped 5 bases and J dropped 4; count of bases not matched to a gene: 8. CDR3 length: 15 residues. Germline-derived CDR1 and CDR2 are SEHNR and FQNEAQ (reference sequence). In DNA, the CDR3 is TGTGCCAGCAGCGCCTCCGGGACAGGGGTTTACGAGCAGTACGTC. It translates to CASSASGTGVYEQYV.

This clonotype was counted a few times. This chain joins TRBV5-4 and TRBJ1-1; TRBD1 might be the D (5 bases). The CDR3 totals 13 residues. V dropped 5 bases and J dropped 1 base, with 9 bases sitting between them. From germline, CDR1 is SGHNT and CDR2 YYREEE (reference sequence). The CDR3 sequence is CASRWQGNTEAFF. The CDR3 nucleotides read TGTGCCAGCAGATGGCAGGGGAACACTGAAGCTTTCTTT.

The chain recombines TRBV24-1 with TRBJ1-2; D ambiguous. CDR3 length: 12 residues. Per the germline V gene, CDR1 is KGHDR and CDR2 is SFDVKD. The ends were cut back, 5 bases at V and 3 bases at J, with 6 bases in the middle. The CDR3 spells CATSGGDYGYTF. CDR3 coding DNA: TGTGCCACCAGTGGCGGGGACTATGGCTACACCTTC.

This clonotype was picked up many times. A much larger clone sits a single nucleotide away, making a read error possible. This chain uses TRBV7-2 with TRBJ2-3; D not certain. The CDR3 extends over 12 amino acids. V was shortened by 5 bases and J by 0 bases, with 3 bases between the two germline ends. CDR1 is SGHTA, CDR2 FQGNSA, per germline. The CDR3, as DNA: TGTGCCAGCAGCGACAGCACAGATACGCAGTATTTT. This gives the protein CASSDSTDTQYF.

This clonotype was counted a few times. The CDR3, as DNA: TGTGCCAGCAGCTCCCAGGGGGCAACCCCAGCCTACGAGCAGTACTTC. Translating gives CASSSQGATPAYEQYF. This chain joins TRBV7-8 and TRBJ2-7, with TRBD1 identical over 8 bases. The CDR3 is 16 residues long. CDR1 is SGHVS, CDR2 FQNEAQ, per germline. J gave up 2 bases and V 4 bases, and 10 bases lay outside the gene matches.

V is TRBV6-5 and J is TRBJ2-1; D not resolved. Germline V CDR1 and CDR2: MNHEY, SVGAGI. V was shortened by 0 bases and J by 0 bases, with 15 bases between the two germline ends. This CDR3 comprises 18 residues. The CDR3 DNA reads TGTGCCAGCAGTTACTCGATTTCCGGCAGGCGCTCCTACAATGAGCAGTTCTTC. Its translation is CASSYSISGRRSYNEQFF.

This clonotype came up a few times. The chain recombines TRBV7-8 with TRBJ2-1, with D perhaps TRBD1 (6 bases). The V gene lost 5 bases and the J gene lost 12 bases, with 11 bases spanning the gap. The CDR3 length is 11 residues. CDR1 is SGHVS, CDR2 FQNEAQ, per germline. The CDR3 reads CASSPEDRQFF. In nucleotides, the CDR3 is TGTGCCAGCAGCCCGGAGGACAGGCAGTTCTTC.

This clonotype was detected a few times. The CDR3 DNA follows: TGTGCCAGCAGCGCCGGCGGGTCGAGCTCTGAGCAGTTCTTC. As protein: CASSAGGSSSEQFF. The chain employs TRBV7-2 and TRBJ2-1, with D possibly TRBD2 on 5 matching bases. The CDR3 has 14 residues. V was cut by 5 bases and J by 9 bases, with 17 bases left in between. Germline CDR1 SGHTA, CDR2 FQGNSA.

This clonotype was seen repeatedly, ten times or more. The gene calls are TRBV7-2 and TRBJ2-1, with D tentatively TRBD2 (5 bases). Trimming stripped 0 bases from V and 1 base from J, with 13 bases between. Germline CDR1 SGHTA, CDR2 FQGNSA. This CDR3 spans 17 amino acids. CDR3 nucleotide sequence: TGTGCCAGCAGCTTAGCGCTAGGGCGGGTGTCCTACAATGAGCAGTTCTTC. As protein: CASSLALGRVSYNEQFF.

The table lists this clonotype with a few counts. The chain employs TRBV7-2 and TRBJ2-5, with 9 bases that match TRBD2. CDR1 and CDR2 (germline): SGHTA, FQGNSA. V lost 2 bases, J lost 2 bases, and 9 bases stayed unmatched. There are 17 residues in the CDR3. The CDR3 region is CASSLRLIAGVQETQYF. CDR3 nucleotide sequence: TGTGCCAGCAGCTTACGTCTCATAGCGGGAGTACAAGAGACCCAGTACTTC.

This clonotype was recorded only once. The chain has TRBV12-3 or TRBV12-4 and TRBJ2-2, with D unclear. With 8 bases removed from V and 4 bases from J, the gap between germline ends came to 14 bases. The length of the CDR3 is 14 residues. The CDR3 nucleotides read TGTGCCAGCCGGGTAGTAGCTACCACCGGGGAGCTGTTTTTT. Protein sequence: CASRVVATTGELFF.

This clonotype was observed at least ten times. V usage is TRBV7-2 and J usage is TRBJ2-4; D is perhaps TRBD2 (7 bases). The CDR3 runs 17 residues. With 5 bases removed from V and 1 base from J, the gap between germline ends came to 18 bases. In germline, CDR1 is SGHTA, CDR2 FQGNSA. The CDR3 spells CASSPSGGRGAKNIQYF. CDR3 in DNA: TGTGCCAGCAGCCCGTCGGGGGGCAGAGGGGCCAAAAACATTCAGTACTTC.

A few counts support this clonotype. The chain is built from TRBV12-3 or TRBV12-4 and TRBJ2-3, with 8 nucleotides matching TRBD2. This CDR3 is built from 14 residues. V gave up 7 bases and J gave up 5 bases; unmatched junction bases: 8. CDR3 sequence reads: CASTTGLEQDTQYF. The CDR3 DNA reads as TGTGCCAGCACCACGGGACTAGAACAAGATACGCAGTATTTT.

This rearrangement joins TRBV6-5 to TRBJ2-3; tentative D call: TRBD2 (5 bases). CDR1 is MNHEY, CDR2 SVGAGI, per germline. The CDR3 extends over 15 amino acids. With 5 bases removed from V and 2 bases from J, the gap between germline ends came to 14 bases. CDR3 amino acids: CASSASGEPTDTQYF. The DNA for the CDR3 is TGTGCCAGCAGTGCCTCCGGGGAGCCCACAGATACGCAGTATTTT.

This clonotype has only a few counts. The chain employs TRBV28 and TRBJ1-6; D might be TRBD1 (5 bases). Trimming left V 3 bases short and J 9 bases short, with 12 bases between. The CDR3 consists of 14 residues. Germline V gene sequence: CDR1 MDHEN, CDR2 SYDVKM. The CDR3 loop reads CASSLSRESSPLHF. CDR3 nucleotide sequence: TGTGCCAGCAGTTTGTCCAGGGAAAGTTCACCCCTCCACTTT.

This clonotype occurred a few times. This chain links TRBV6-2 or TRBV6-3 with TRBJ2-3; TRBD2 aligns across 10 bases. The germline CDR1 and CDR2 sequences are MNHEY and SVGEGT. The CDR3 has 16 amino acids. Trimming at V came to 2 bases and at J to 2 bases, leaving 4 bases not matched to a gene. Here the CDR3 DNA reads TGTGCCAGCAGTTACCGAGGACTAGCGGCCACAGATACGCAGTATTTT. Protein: CASSYRGLAATDTQYF.

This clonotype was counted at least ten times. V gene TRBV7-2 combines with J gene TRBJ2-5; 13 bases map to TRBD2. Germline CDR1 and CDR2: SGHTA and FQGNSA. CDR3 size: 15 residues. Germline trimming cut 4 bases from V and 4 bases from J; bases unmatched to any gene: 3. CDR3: CASSSGTSGTETQYF. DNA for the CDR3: TGTGCCAGCAGCTCAGGGACTAGCGGGACAGAGACCCAGTACTTC.

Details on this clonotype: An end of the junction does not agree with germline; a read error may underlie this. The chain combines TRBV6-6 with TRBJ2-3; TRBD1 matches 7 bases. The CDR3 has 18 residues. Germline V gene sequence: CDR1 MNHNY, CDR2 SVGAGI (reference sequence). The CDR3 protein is CAGRGIGQATRGTDTQYF. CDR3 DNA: TGTGCCGGCAGGGGAATAGGACAGGCCACGCGTGGGACAGATACGCAGTATTTT.